This section outlines one T cell receptor (beta chain) sequence together with its context. The antigen remains unidentified. CDR1 SGHTA and CDR2 FQGNSA come from the germline V gene. The CDR3 runs to 13 residues. Trimming pared 1 base from V and 5 bases from J, leaving 7 bases between. The sample belongs to a study of T cells in Graves' hyperthyroidism and ophthalmopathy. The overall study: Peripheral blood was collected at initial diagnosis, before any treatment.

The CDR3 regions of TCR beta were amplified from RNA transcripts. The study used the HTBI primer set for a first-round RT-PCR of the TCR CDR3. MiXCR was run by TCRdb on the multiplex PCR reads, yielding one entry per CDR3 protein. The sample carries 500,000 or so distinct CDR3 sequences, under 20% recorded once. The study, taken as a whole, reports: Most clonotypes that expanded in the thyroid above 0.001 also showed up in blood.

Exclusion of patients followed from uncontrolled infection, other autoimmune disease, pregnancy or lactation. This receptor was taken from a woman between 18 and 29 years old with Graves' ophthalmopathy. The gene calls are TRBV7-2 and TRBJ2-3; unclear D gene. The specimen sequenced was blood. The chain's CDR3 is CASSLVPRDTQYF. The CDR3 coding sequence is TGTGCCAGCAGCTTAGTACCGAGAGATACGCAGTATTTT.